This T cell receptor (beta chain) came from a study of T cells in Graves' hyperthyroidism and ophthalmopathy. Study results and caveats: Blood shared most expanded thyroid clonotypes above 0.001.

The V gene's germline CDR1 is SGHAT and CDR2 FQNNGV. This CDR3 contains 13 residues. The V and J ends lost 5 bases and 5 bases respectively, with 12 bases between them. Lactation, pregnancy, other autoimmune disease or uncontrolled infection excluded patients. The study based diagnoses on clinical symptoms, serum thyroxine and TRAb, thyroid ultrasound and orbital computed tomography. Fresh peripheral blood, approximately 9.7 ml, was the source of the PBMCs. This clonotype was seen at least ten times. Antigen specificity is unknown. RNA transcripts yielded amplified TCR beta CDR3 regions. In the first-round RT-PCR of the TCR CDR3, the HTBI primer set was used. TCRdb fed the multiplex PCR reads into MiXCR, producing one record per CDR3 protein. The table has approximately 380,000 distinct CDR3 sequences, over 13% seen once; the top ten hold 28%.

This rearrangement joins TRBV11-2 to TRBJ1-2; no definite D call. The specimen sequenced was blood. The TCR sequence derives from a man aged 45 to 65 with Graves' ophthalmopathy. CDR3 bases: TGTGCCAGCAGCACCGACTTCAAGTATGGCTACACCTTC. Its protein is CASSTDFKYGYTF.